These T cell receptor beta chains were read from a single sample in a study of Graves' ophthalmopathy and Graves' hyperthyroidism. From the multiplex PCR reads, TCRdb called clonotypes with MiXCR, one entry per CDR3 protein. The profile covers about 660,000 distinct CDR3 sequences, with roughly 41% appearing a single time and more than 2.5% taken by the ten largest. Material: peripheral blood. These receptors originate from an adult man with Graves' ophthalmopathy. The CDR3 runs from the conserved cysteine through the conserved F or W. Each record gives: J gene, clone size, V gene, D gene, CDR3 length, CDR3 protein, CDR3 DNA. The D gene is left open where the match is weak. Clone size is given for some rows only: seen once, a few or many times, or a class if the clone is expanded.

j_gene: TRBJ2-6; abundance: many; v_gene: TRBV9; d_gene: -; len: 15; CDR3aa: CASSVDKSGANVLTF; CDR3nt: TGTGCCAGCAGCGTGGACAAATCAGGGGCCAACGTCCTGACTTTC
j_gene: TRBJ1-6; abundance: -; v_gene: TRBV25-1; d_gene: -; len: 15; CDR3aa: CASLTASSYNSPLHF; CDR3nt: TGTGCCAGCTTGACCGCTAGCTCCTATAATTCACCCCTCCACTTT
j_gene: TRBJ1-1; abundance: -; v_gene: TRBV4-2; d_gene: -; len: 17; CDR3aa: CASSQERGLRGGTEAFF; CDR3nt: TGTGCCAGCAGCCAAGAGAGAGGCTTACGGGGGGGCACTGAAGCTTTCTTT
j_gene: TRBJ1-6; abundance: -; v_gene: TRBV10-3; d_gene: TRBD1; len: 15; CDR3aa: CAIRLGTGWNSPLHF; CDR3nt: TGTGCCATCAGGCTAGGGACAGGGTGGAATTCACCCCTCCACTTT
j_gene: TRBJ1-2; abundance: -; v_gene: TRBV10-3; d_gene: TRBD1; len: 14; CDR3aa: CAIMGGQGDYGYTF; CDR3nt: TGTGCCATCATGGGGGGACAGGGGGACTATGGCTACACCTTC
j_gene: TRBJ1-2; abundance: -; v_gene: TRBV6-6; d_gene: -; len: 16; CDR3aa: CASSYPHGWLPYGYTF; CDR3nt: TGTGCCAGCAGTTACCCCCATGGGTGGCTACCCTATGGCTACACCTTC
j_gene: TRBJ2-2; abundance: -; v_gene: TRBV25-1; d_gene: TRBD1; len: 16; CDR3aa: CASSRRQGAGTGELFF; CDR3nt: TGTGCCAGCAGCCGAAGACAGGGGGCGGGCACCGGGGAGCTGTTTTTT
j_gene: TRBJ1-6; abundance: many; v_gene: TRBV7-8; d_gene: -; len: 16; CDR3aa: CASSPPGSTYNSPLHF; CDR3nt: TGTGCCAGCAGCCCCCCGGGGTCGACCTATAATTCACCCCTCCACTTT
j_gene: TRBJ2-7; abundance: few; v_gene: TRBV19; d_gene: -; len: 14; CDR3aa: CASSIKGLSYEQYF; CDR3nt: TGTGCCAGTAGTATTAAAGGGCTCTCCTACGAGCAGTACTTC
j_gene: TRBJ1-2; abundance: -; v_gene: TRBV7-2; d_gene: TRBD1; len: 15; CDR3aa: CASNRGNTEAGGYTF; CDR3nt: TGTGCCAGCAACAGGGGGAACACTGAAGCTGGCGGCTACACCTTC
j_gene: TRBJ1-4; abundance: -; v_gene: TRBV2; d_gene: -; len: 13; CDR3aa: CASPESGNEKLFF; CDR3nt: TGTGCCAGCCCCGAGAGCGGTAATGAAAAACTGTTTTTT
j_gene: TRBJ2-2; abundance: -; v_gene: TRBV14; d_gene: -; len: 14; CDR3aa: CASSYSGHTGELFF; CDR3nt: TGTGCCAGCAGTTACTCGGGGCACACCGGGGAGCTGTTTTTT
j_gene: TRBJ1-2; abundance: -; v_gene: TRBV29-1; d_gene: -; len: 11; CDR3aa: CSLERERGYTF; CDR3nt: TGCAGCTTGGAAAGGGAGCGAGGCTACACCTTC
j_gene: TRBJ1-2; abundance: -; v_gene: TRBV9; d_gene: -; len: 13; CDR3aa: CASSSLGVWGYTF; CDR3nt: TGTGCCAGCAGCAGCTTAGGGGTTTGGGGCTACACCTTC
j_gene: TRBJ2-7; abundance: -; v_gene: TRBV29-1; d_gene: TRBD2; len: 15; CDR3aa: CSLELAGYSSYEQYF; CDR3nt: TGCAGCTTGGAACTAGCGGGGTATAGCTCCTACGAGCAGTACTTC
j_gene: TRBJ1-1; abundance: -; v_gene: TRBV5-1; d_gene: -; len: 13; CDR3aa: CANSPGPNTEAFF; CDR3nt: TGCGCCAACAGCCCGGGCCCGAACACTGAAGCTTTCTTT
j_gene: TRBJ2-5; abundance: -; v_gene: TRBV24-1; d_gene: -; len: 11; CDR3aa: CATRAVETQYF; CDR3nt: TGTGCCACCAGGGCGGTGGAGACCCAGTACTTC
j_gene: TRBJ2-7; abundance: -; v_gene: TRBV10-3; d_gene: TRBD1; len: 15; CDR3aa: CAISDGGTGTYEQYF; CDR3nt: TGTGCCATCAGTGACGGCGGGACAGGTACCTACGAGCAGTACTTC
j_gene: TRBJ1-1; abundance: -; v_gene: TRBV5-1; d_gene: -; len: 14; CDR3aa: CASSLGGEGTEAFF; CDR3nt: TGCGCCAGCAGCTTGGGAGGGGAAGGGACTGAAGCTTTCTTT
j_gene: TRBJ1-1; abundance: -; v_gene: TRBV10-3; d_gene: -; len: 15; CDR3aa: CASSEWGGRNTEAFF; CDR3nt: TGTGCCAGCAGTGAATGGGGAGGGAGGAACACTGAAGCTTTCTTT
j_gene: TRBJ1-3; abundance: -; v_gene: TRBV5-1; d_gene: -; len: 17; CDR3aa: CASSLKPGQGAGNTIYF; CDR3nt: TGCGCCAGCAGCCTCAAGCCAGGGCAGGGTGCTGGAAACACCATATATTTT
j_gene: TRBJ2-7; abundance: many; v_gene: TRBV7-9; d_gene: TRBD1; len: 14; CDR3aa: CASSLKDRVHEQYF; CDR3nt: TGTGCCAGCAGCTTAAAGGACAGGGTTCACGAGCAGTACTTC